Listed below are T cell receptor beta chains from one sample, sequenced in a study of PD-1 blockade in classical Hodgkin lymphoma. Assay: immunoSEQ multiplex PCR; the TCRdb copy retains only in-frame clones and omits some. The sample holds 8,000 or so clones, about 82% seen once. The sequences come from peripheral blood mononuclear cells (PBMCs), collected before the fourth cycle of nivolumab. Receptor source: a human donor with classical Hodgkin lymphoma. The CDR3 runs from the conserved cysteine through the conserved F or W. Fields, in order: clone size, V gene, D gene, J gene, CDR3 DNA, CDR3 protein. The D gene is left open where the match is weak. The size field is filled for only some rows; it gives once, few, many or a size class.

abundance: once
v_gene: TRBV6-5
d_gene: NA
j_gene: TRBJ2-1
CDR3nt: TGTGCCAGCAGTTACACAGGCTCCTACAATGAGCAGTTCTTC
CDR3aa: CASSYTGSYNEQFF

abundance: NA
v_gene: TRBV4-1
d_gene: TRBD2
j_gene: TRBJ2-1
CDR3nt: TGCGCCAGCAGCCAAGGTCCTAGCGGCTCCTACAATGAGCAGTTCTTC
CDR3aa: CASSQGPSGSYNEQFF

abundance: NA
v_gene: TRBV7-2
d_gene: NA
j_gene: TRBJ1-2
CDR3nt: TGTGCCAGCAGCTTAGGAGGGGGCTATGGCTACACCTTC
CDR3aa: CASSLGGGYGYTF

abundance: NA
v_gene: TRBV6-6
d_gene: NA
j_gene: TRBJ1-5
CDR3nt: TGTGCCAGCAGCGTCGGGGGGCCCCAGCCCCAGCATTTT
CDR3aa: CASSVGGPQPQHF

abundance: NA
v_gene: TRBV7-6
d_gene: NA
j_gene: TRBJ2-2
CDR3nt: TGTGCCAGCAGCTTGACTCAGTTCACCGGGGAGCTGTTTTTT
CDR3aa: CASSLTQFTGELFF

abundance: NA
v_gene: TRBV6-5
d_gene: TRBD1
j_gene: TRBJ2-5
CDR3nt: TGTGCCAGCAGTTACTCGGGGACAGGGGGCGAAGAGACCCAGTACTTC
CDR3aa: CASSYSGTGGEETQYF

abundance: NA
v_gene: TRBV9
d_gene: NA
j_gene: TRBJ2-3
CDR3nt: TGTGCCAGCAGCAGGGCATTGACAGCTAGCACAGATACGCAGTATTTT
CDR3aa: CASSRALTASTDTQYF

abundance: NA
v_gene: TRBV9
d_gene: TRBD2
j_gene: TRBJ2-5
CDR3nt: TGTGCCAGCAGCGACTCAACTAGCGGATACGGATTGGAGACCCAGTACTTC
CDR3aa: CASSDSTSGYGLETQYF

abundance: NA
v_gene: TRBV19
d_gene: NA
j_gene: TRBJ1-4
CDR3nt: TGTGCCAGTAGTCAGGGTGGGGCAGGGCGGAATGAAAAACTGTTTTTT
CDR3aa: CASSQGGAGRNEKLFF

abundance: NA
v_gene: TRBV10-1
d_gene: NA
j_gene: TRBJ2-5
CDR3nt: TGCGCCAGCAGTGAGTCGACAGGCCAAGAGACCCAGTACTTC
CDR3aa: CASSESTGQETQYF

abundance: few
v_gene: TRBV10-3
d_gene: NA
j_gene: TRBJ2-7
CDR3nt: TGTGCCATCCACGGGGGACAGCCTCAAGACGAGCAGTACTTC
CDR3aa: CAIHGGQPQDEQYF

abundance: NA
v_gene: TRBV19
d_gene: NA
j_gene: TRBJ1-3
CDR3nt: TGTGCCAGTAGTATCTTATCGGGCCTCGGAAACACCATATATTTT
CDR3aa: CASSILSGLGNTIYF

abundance: NA
v_gene: TRBV27
d_gene: NA
j_gene: TRBJ1-2
CDR3nt: TGTGCCAGCACCCGACTCGGCGGGTATGGCTACACCTTC
CDR3aa: CASTRLGGYGYTF

abundance: NA
v_gene: TRBV20-1
d_gene: TRBD2
j_gene: TRBJ2-7
CDR3nt: TGCAGTGCTAGCGGGGGGTACGAGCAGTACTTC
CDR3aa: CSASGGYEQYF

abundance: NA
v_gene: TRBV10-3
d_gene: TRBD1
j_gene: TRBJ2-1
CDR3nt: TGTGCCATCAGTAACAGGGGCTACAATGAGCAGTTCTTC
CDR3aa: CAISNRGYNEQFF

abundance: NA
v_gene: TRBV5-1
d_gene: TRBD1
j_gene: TRBJ2-5
CDR3nt: TGCGCCAGCAAAGCGTTACTCGGACAGGGGAGGGAGACCCAGTACTTC
CDR3aa: CASKALLGQGRETQYF

abundance: NA
v_gene: TRBV5-4
d_gene: NA
j_gene: TRBJ2-5
CDR3nt: TGTGCCAGCAGCTTGGCCTTAGAGACCCAGTACTTC
CDR3aa: CASSLALETQYF

abundance: NA
v_gene: TRBV30
d_gene: NA
j_gene: TRBJ2-1
CDR3nt: TGTGCCTGGAGTGTAGGTGGCATCTTGTTCTTC
CDR3aa: CAWSVGGILFF

abundance: NA
v_gene: TRBV18
d_gene: NA
j_gene: TRBJ2-6
CDR3nt: TGTGCCAGCTCGAGGGACACCTTTCAACCCTCTGGGGCCAACGTCCTGACTTTC
CDR3aa: CASSRDTFQPSGANVLTF

abundance: NA
v_gene: TRBV11-2
d_gene: NA
j_gene: TRBJ2-1
CDR3nt: TGTGCCAGCAGCCCGGACCGCAGGGTGGACAATGAGCAGTTCTTC
CDR3aa: CASSPDRRVDNEQFF

abundance: NA
v_gene: TRBV25-1
d_gene: TRBD1
j_gene: TRBJ1-4
CDR3nt: TGTGCCAGCAGTCCCACGGACAGGGTGTATGAAAAACTGTTTTTT
CDR3aa: CASSPTDRVYEKLFF

abundance: NA
v_gene: TRBV18
d_gene: TRBD1
j_gene: TRBJ2-7
CDR3nt: TGTGCCAGCTCCCCCGGGACAGGGACGCGTAACGAGCAGTACTTC
CDR3aa: CASSPGTGTRNEQYF

abundance: NA
v_gene: TRBV7-2
d_gene: NA
j_gene: TRBJ1-3
CDR3nt: TGTGCCAGCAGCTTTGGGGGGGTCTCTGGAAACACCATATATTTT
CDR3aa: CASSFGGVSGNTIYF

abundance: NA
v_gene: TRBV19
d_gene: NA
j_gene: TRBJ2-1
CDR3nt: TGTGCCAGTAGTCCACCCTTAGCGGAGCAGTTCTTC
CDR3aa: CASSPPLAEQFF

abundance: NA
v_gene: TRBV18
d_gene: NA
j_gene: TRBJ2-3
CDR3nt: TGTGCCAGCTCACCCCGACAGGTTAGCACAGATACGCAGTATTTT
CDR3aa: CASSPRQVSTDTQYF

abundance: NA
v_gene: TRBV11-2
d_gene: NA
j_gene: TRBJ1-2
CDR3nt: TGTGCCAGCAGGGTTGGAAATGTGGGGGGACGGGACGGCTACACCTTC
CDR3aa: CASRVGNVGGRDGYTF

abundance: NA
v_gene: TRBV18
d_gene: NA
j_gene: TRBJ2-4
CDR3nt: TGTGCCAGCTCACCCTCTGGACGGGCGGGCAAAAACATTCAGTACTTC
CDR3aa: CASSPSGRAGKNIQYF

abundance: NA
v_gene: TRBV7-9
d_gene: NA
j_gene: TRBJ2-3
CDR3nt: TGTGCCAGCAGCTTCAGGGGGGAGACAGATACGCAGTATTTT
CDR3aa: CASSFRGETDTQYF

abundance: NA
v_gene: TRBV2
d_gene: TRBD2
j_gene: TRBJ2-3
CDR3nt: TGTGCCAGCAGTGACGGTAGCGGGGGTACAGATACGCAGTATTTT
CDR3aa: CASSDGSGGTDTQYF

abundance: few
v_gene: TRBV28
d_gene: NA
j_gene: TRBJ1-5
CDR3nt: TGTGCCAGCTCCCAGGCCGGGGGGAACAATCAGCCCCAGCATTTT
CDR3aa: CASSQAGGNNQPQHF

abundance: NA
v_gene: TRBV15
d_gene: TRBD1
j_gene: TRBJ1-2
CDR3nt: TGTGCCACCAGCAGAGACCAGTGGCAGGGGGCGAACTATGGCTACACCTTC
CDR3aa: CATSRDQWQGANYGYTF

abundance: NA
v_gene: TRBV7-9
d_gene: NA
j_gene: TRBJ2-7
CDR3nt: TGTGCCAGCAGCTCGACAGCCTACGAGCAGTACTTC
CDR3aa: CASSSTAYEQYF

abundance: few
v_gene: TRBV11-2
d_gene: NA
j_gene: TRBJ1-6
CDR3nt: TGTGCCAGCAGTCACAGGGTCACCAATTCACCCCTCCACTTT
CDR3aa: CASSHRVTNSPLHF

abundance: NA
v_gene: TRBV5-4
d_gene: NA
j_gene: TRBJ2-5
CDR3nt: TGTGCCAGCAGCTTGCCAGCCCAGGGAGAGACCCAGTACTTC
CDR3aa: CASSLPAQGETQYF

abundance: NA
v_gene: TRBV5-6
d_gene: NA
j_gene: TRBJ1-6
CDR3nt: TGTGCCAGCTCAGCTTCAGGGGCAAATTCACCCCTCCACTTT
CDR3aa: CASSASGANSPLHF

abundance: NA
v_gene: TRBV9
d_gene: NA
j_gene: TRBJ2-5
CDR3nt: TGTGCCAGCAGCGTAGACCCGGGCCGGGGAGAGACCCAGTACTTC
CDR3aa: CASSVDPGRGETQYF

abundance: NA
v_gene: TRBV11-3
d_gene: NA
j_gene: TRBJ2-3
CDR3nt: TGTGCCAGCAGCCCCGTACACGTCGGGTGGGGATACACAGATACGCAGTATTTT
CDR3aa: CASSPVHVGWGYTDTQYF

abundance: NA
v_gene: TRBV7-2
d_gene: NA
j_gene: TRBJ1-4
CDR3nt: TGTGCCAGCAGCTCTGGAGGGAAGCAACTGTTTTTT
CDR3aa: CASSSGGKQLFF

abundance: NA
v_gene: TRBV19
d_gene: NA
j_gene: TRBJ2-1
CDR3nt: TGTGCCAGTAGTATCCGGGGGCGGCGGGCGAGCTCCTACAATGAGCAGTTCTTC
CDR3aa: CASSIRGRRASSYNEQFF

abundance: NA
v_gene: TRBV11-2
d_gene: TRBD1
j_gene: TRBJ1-3
CDR3nt: TGTGCCAGCAGCCTGGACAGGGCTGGAAACACCATATATTTT
CDR3aa: CASSLDRAGNTIYF

abundance: NA
v_gene: TRBV14
d_gene: TRBD1
j_gene: TRBJ2-7
CDR3nt: TGTGCCAGCAGGAAAACAGGGGGTGGCTACGAGCAGTACTTC
CDR3aa: CASRKTGGGYEQYF

abundance: NA
v_gene: TRBV5-1
d_gene: NA
j_gene: TRBJ1-1
CDR3nt: TGCGCCAGCAGCCGCACAGGGTTGAGGGTCTGGTTTTTGAACACTGAAGCTTTCTTT
CDR3aa: CASSRTGLRVWFLNTEAFF

abundance: NA
v_gene: TRBV15
d_gene: NA
j_gene: TRBJ2-3
CDR3nt: TGTGCCACCAGCAGGTTCAGCACAGATACGCAGTATTTT
CDR3aa: CATSRFSTDTQYF

abundance: once
v_gene: TRBV27
d_gene: NA
j_gene: TRBJ2-3
CDR3nt: TGTGCCAGCAGTTTTCTGAAGAACGGGGGCTGGGCAGATACGCAGTATTTT
CDR3aa: CASSFLKNGGWADTQYF

abundance: few
v_gene: TRBV5-1
d_gene: NA
j_gene: TRBJ1-1
CDR3nt: TGCGCCAGCAGCTTGGGTTACCGTGAGAACACTGAAGCTTTCTTT
CDR3aa: CASSLGYRENTEAFF

abundance: NA
v_gene: TRBV9
d_gene: NA
j_gene: TRBJ1-4
CDR3nt: TGTGCCAGCAGCGCCTTCTTATATAATCCAGTCGGTGAAAAACTGTTTTTT
CDR3aa: CASSAFLYNPVGEKLFF

abundance: once
v_gene: TRBV6-1
d_gene: TRBD1
j_gene: TRBJ1-1
CDR3nt: TGTGCCAGCGGAGCACAGGGGGCAGGGGCACAAGCTTTCTTT
CDR3aa: CASGAQGAGAQAFF

abundance: NA
v_gene: TRBV7-2
d_gene: NA
j_gene: TRBJ1-5
CDR3nt: TGTGCCAGCAGCTTAACTTCGGGAGTCAATCAGCCCCAGCATTTT
CDR3aa: CASSLTSGVNQPQHF

abundance: NA
v_gene: TRBV6-1
d_gene: NA
j_gene: TRBJ2-7
CDR3nt: TGTGCCAGCAGGAACAACGACGAGCAGTACTTC
CDR3aa: CASRNNDEQYF

abundance: NA
v_gene: TRBV27
d_gene: TRBD1
j_gene: TRBJ1-1
CDR3nt: TGTGCCAGCAGCCGACAGGGGGCAGGCACTGAAGCTTTCTTT
CDR3aa: CASSRQGAGTEAFF

abundance: NA
v_gene: TRBV7-3
d_gene: NA
j_gene: TRBJ2-2
CDR3nt: TGTGCCAGCAGCTCGACTCAGGGGAGAACCGGGGAGCTGTTTTTT
CDR3aa: CASSSTQGRTGELFF

abundance: few
v_gene: TRBV13
d_gene: NA
j_gene: TRBJ2-7
CDR3nt: TGTGCCAGCAGCCCTGGGCCCCTTACCTACGAGCAGTACTTC
CDR3aa: CASSPGPLTYEQYF

abundance: NA
v_gene: TRBV6-6
d_gene: NA
j_gene: TRBJ2-2
CDR3nt: TGTGCCAGCAGCTACTCCGACGGCCTGTTTTTT
CDR3aa: CASSYSDGLFF

abundance: NA
v_gene: TRBV5-1
d_gene: TRBD2
j_gene: TRBJ2-2
CDR3nt: TGCGCCAGCACCCTGGGAGCGGGGGCTCCCGGGGAGCTGTTTTTT
CDR3aa: CASTLGAGAPGELFF